The 20 T cell receptor beta chains listed next were all sequenced from one sample in a study of T cells in Graves' hyperthyroidism and ophthalmopathy. Amplified regions were TCR beta CDR3 sequences from RNA transcripts. The HTBI primer set drove a first-round RT-PCR of the TCR CDR3. One entry per CDR3 protein, called by TCRdb with MiXCR from the multiplex PCR reads. The table has roughly 500,000 distinct CDR3 sequences, 40% to 50% seen once; the top ten hold 44%. Sequencing was performed on peripheral blood or thyroid tissue (not recorded which). The receptors come from an adult woman with Graves' disease, either hyperthyroidism or ophthalmopathy (not recorded which).

The rearrangement joins TRBV10-3 to TRBJ1-2, with no clear D. The CDR3 is made up of 13 amino acids. Germline CDR1 and CDR2: ENHRY and SYGVKD. V lost 2 bases to trimming and J lost 8 bases, with 12 bases between them. CDR3 loop: CAISEQRIWGYTF. Here the CDR3 DNA reads TGTGCCATCAGTGAGCAACGGATCTGGGGCTACACCTTC.

V usage is TRBV29-1 and J usage is TRBJ1-1; TRBD1 aligns across 8 bases. This CDR3 spans 14 amino acids. Germline V gene sequence: CDR1 SQVTM, CDR2 ANQGSEA. Trimming at V came to 4 bases and at J to 2 bases, leaving 6 bases not matched to a gene. CDR3 amino acids: CSVGQGAINTEAFF. Written as DNA, the CDR3 is TGCAGCGTTGGGCAGGGGGCTATAAACACTGAAGCTTTCTTT.

There are many counts of this clonotype. The rearrangement uses TRBV7-6 and TRBJ1-6; D is unclear. V was clipped by 2 bases and J by 8 bases, with 7 bases between them. Germline loops: CDR1 SGHVS, CDR2 FNYEAQ. The CDR3 consists of 13 residues. CDR3 sequence reads: CASSLSLDSPLHF. For the CDR3, the DNA is TGTGCCAGCAGCTTATCTCTAGATTCACCCCTCCACTTT.

The rearrangement links TRBV7-2 to TRBJ2-5, with a weak D call TRBD2 (5 bases). Trimming pared 1 base from V and 3 bases from J, leaving 12 bases between. Germline V gives CDR1 SGHTA, CDR2 FQGNSA. CDR3 length: 15 amino acids. Here the CDR3 reads CASSLGETTKETQYF. DNA of the CDR3: TGTGCCAGCAGCTTAGGGGAGACAACCAAAGAGACCCAGTACTTC.

At least ten counts were recorded for this clonotype. V is TRBV10-3 and J is TRBJ2-7, with 7 bases that match TRBD1. V was clipped by 7 bases and J by 7 bases; unmatched bases: 7. CDR3 length: 12 residues. Germline CDR1 and CDR2: ENHRY and SYGVKD. This CDR3 is CAINTGAGEQYF. DNA for the CDR3: TGTGCCATCAACACAGGGGCAGGGGAGCAGTACTTC.

The CDR3, as DNA: TGTGCCAGCAGCTTCTCGACAGGGGGCTCGTTTAATTCACCCCTCCACTTT. As protein: CASSFSTGGSFNSPLHF. The gene calls are TRBV13 and TRBJ1-6; 10 positions agree with TRBD1. V was clipped by 3 bases and J by 6 bases; unmatched bases: 8. The V gene's germline CDR1 is PRHDT and CDR2 FYEKMQ (reference sequence). CDR3 length equals 17 residues.

This clonotype is a singleton in its sample. The chain recombines TRBV2 with TRBJ1-6; D possibly corresponds to TRBD1 (6 bases). Germline V gene sequence: CDR1 SNHLY, CDR2 FYNNEI. The CDR3 covers 15 residues. Trimming shortened V by 6 bases and J by 4 bases, and 13 bases separated the two germline ends. The CDR3 spells CASRQGRVYNSPLHF. In DNA form, the CDR3 reads TGTGCCAGCAGACAGGGCAGGGTATATAATTCACCCCTCCACTTT.

This clonotype showed up many times. The rearrangement joins TRBV5-1 to TRBJ1-1, with D perhaps TRBD1 (5 bases). Germline V gives CDR1 SGHRS, CDR2 YFSETQ. This CDR3 has 14 amino acids. Deletions cut 4 bases from V and 6 bases from J, with 16 bases between. CDR3 region: CASSPSGHPSEAFF. The CDR3 DNA sequence: TGCGCCAGCAGCCCAAGCGGACACCCCTCTGAAGCTTTCTTT.

This chain joins TRBV7-6 and TRBJ1-2, with no clear D. Germline V gene lookup returns CDR1 SGHVS and CDR2 FNYEAQ. This CDR3 is 12 amino acids long. V shed 6 bases and J shed 4 bases, with 9 bases lying between them. The CDR3 DNA sequence: TGTGCCAGCAGAGATCGGAGCTATGGCTACACCTTC. This gives the protein CASRDRSYGYTF.

The chain combines TRBV5-1 with TRBJ1-2, with TRBD1 matching over 7 bases. CDR1 SGHRS and CDR2 YFSETQ come from the germline V gene. This CDR3 contains 17 residues. J gave up 4 bases and V 0 bases, and 12 bases lay outside the gene matches. CDR3: CASSLAGPRGGGYGYTF. In DNA, the CDR3 is TGCGCCAGCAGCTTGGCAGGGCCCAGAGGGGGCGGCTATGGCTACACCTTC.

The chain carries TRBV7-3 and TRBJ2-7, with D possibly TRBD1 on 5 matching bases. The length of the CDR3 is 12 residues. Germline CDR1 SGHTA, CDR2 FQGTGA. V shed 7 bases and J shed 6 bases, with 13 bases lying between them. The CDR3 sequence: CASTRRGLEQYF. The DNA for the CDR3 is TGTGCCAGCACCAGAAGGGGCCTCGAGCAGTACTTC.

This clonotype was picked up many times. The rearrangement uses TRBV29-1 and TRBJ1-1; D may be TRBD1 (6 bases). The CDR3 has 15 residues. Trimming removed 1 base from V and 4 bases from J, with 16 bases in between. Germline V gene data show CDR1 as SQVTM and CDR2 as ANQGSEA. The CDR3 region has the DNA TGCAGCGTTGAAGGGGGTTATAGGGGGAGCACTGAAGCTTTCTTT. Translated: CSVEGGYRGSTEAFF.

The V gene is TRBV28, the J gene TRBJ1-5; D may be TRBD1 (5 bases). V was clipped by 3 bases and J by 7 bases, with 13 bases between them. The germline V gene has CDR1 MDHEN and CDR2 SYDVKM. CDR3 length: 14 amino acids. CDR3: CASSFRGFQQPQHF. The CDR3 DNA follows: TGTGCCAGCAGTTTTAGGGGCTTCCAACAGCCCCAGCATTTT. Using reference TRBV28 and TRBJ1-5 for the parts outside the CDR3, the full variable domain is DVKVTQSSRYLVKRTGEKVFLECVQDMDHENMFWYRQDPGLGLRLIYFSYDVKMKEKGDIPEGYSVSREKKERFSLILESASTNQTSMYLCASSFRGFQQPQHFGDGTRLSIL.

This chain joins TRBV7-9 and TRBJ2-5; TRBD2 matches 13 bases. This CDR3 is built from 14 residues. V dropped 4 bases and J dropped 8; count of bases not matched to a gene: 4. Per germline, CDR1 SEHNR and CDR2 FQNEAQ (reference sequence). The CDR3 loop reads CASSYTSGRGTQYF. The CDR3 bases are TGTGCCAGCAGCTATACTAGCGGGAGGGGAACCCAGTACTTC. Looking up the rest from reference TRBV7-9 and TRBJ2-5 gives the full variable domain: DTGVSQNPRHKITKRGQNVTFRCDPISEHNRLYWYRQTLGQGPEFLTYFQNEAQLEKSRLLSDRFSAERPKGSFSTLEIQRTEQGDSAMYLCASSYTSGRGTQYFGPGTRLLVL.

Note on this clonotype: A read error may explain this, as a much larger clone is one base away. The chain is built from TRBV5-6 and TRBJ1-2, with D possibly matching TRBD1 (5 bases). V lost 0 bases and J lost 2, with 11 bases in between. From germline, CDR1 is SGHDT and CDR2 YYEEEE. The CDR3 length is 15 residues. CDR3 region: CASSLGGEGNYGYTF. The CDR3 region has the DNA TGTGCCAGCAGCTTGGGCGGCGAGGGGAACTATGGCTACACCTTC.

The chain links TRBV13 to TRBJ2-5; the D gene could be TRBD1 or TRBD2 (5 bases each). The germline CDR1 and CDR2 sequences are PRHDT and FYEKMQ (reference sequence). V was clipped by 6 bases and J by 2 bases, with 16 bases between them. CDR3 length equals 15 residues. In nucleotides, the CDR3 is TGTGCCAGCAGACTAGGGGCGTCCACACAAGAGACCCAGTACTTC. Its translation: CASRLGASTQETQYF.

This clonotype was found once. J is TRBJ1-5 and V is TRBV19, with D unclear. This CDR3 has 13 amino acids. CDR1 and CDR2 (germline): LNHDA, SQIVND (reference sequence). V lost 5 bases and J 3 bases, leaving 8 bases between the germline ends. The CDR3 bases are TGTGCCAGTAGTGGTCGGGACAATCAGCCCCAGCATTTT. It yields the protein CASSGRDNQPQHF.

This clonotype was observed many times. This chain connects TRBV10-3 to TRBJ2-6; 10 nucleotides line up with TRBD1. In germline, CDR1 is ENHRY, CDR2 SYGVKD. This CDR3 is built from 17 residues. The V gene end was trimmed by 9 bases and the J gene end by 0 bases; junction bases not matched to a gene: 8. CDR3 nucleotide sequence: TGTGCCATGAGAGGGACAGGGGACTTCTCTGGGGCCAACGTCCTGACTTTC. Protein sequence: CAMRGTGDFSGANVLTF.

V is TRBV10-3 and J is TRBJ2-2; tentatively, D is TRBD1 (6 bases). The germline V gene has CDR1 ENHRY and CDR2 SYGVKD. This CDR3 has 16 residues. V dropped 6 bases and J dropped 1 base, with 15 bases sitting between them. CDR3 in amino acids: CAIRDSIDRNTGELFF. The CDR3, as DNA: TGTGCCATCAGGGACAGCATTGACAGGAACACCGGGGAGCTGTTTTTT.

The chain couples TRBV29-1 to TRBJ2-7; D is perhaps TRBD1 (6 bases). The germline CDR1 and CDR2 sequences are SQVTM and ANQGSEA. This CDR3 is built from 10 residues. The CDR3 protein is CSVGGHEQYF. CDR3 sequence (DNA): TGCAGTGTAGGGGGACACGAGCAGTACTTC.